These 25 T cell receptor beta chains came from one sample sequenced in a study of control samples from healthy donors and cancer patients. Method: immunoSEQ multiplex PCR; TCRdb's copy keeps in-frame clones and lacks some. The profile covers roughly 59,000 clones, with more than 85% appearing a single time and approximately 1.5% taken by the ten largest. Material for sequencing was PBMCs. The receptors were sampled from a man aged 40-50 years with colorectal cancer.

This rearrangement joins TRBV12-3 or TRBV12-4 to TRBJ1-1, with TRBD1 matching 10 bases. The CDR3 extends over 13 amino acids. The CDR3, as DNA: TGTGCGACTGGACAGGGGGTGAACACTGAAGCTTTCTTT. Its translation: CATGQGVNTEAFF.

The rearrangement uses TRBV6-1 and TRBJ1-5; D not resolved. This CDR3 spans 19 amino acids. V was cut by 0 bases and J by 1 base, with 19 bases left in between. From germline, CDR1 is MNHNS and CDR2 SASEGT. CDR3 DNA: TGTGCCAGCAGTGAAGCGCCTGGACGGCCCCCTAGGAGCAATCAGCCCCAGCATTTT. This gives the protein CASSEAPGRPPRSNQPQHF.

This sequence joins TRBV27 and TRBJ2-5, with D perhaps given as TRBD1 or TRBD2 (6 bases each). The CDR3 extends over 17 amino acids. V was trimmed by 2 bases and J by 2 bases, leaving 18 bases between them. The germline CDR1 and CDR2 sequences are MNHEY and SMNVEV (reference sequence). The CDR3 DNA sequence: TGTGCCAGCAGTTTAGGACCGCACACAGGGAGGCAAGAGACCCAGTACTTC. Translated, it gives CASSLGPHTGRQETQYF.

The J gene is TRBJ2-5, the V gene TRBV6-1; D ambiguous. V was trimmed by 1 base and J by 5 bases, leaving 14 bases between them. CDR3 length: 15 amino acids. Looked up from germline, CDR1 is MNHNS and CDR2 is SASEGT. This CDR3 reads CASSEEGNGYETQYF. CDR3 DNA sequence: TGTGCCAGCAGTGAAGAAGGGAACGGGTACGAGACCCAGTACTTC.

This chain connects TRBV7-3 to TRBJ1-6; 8 nucleotides align to TRBD1. Germline V gene data show CDR1 as SGHTA and CDR2 as FQGTGA. J was trimmed by 10 bases and V by 1 base; bases with no gene match: 6. The length of the CDR3 is 15 residues. The CDR3 DNA sequence: TGTGCCAGCAGCTTAAACGGACAGGGACAGTCACCCCTCCACTTT. This encodes CASSLNGQGQSPLHF.

The chain uses TRBV5-6 and TRBJ1-4, with D hard to call. The CDR3 spans 14 residues. The V gene's germline CDR1 is SGHDT and CDR2 YYEEEE. Deletions cut 4 bases from V and 6 bases from J, with 13 bases between. CDR3 coding DNA: TGTGCCAGCAGCCGTGAAGGGCATTATGAAAAACTGTTTTTT. Protein: CASSREGHYEKLFF. The variable domain in full, with the rest retrieved from reference TRBV5-6 and TRBJ1-4, is DAGVTQSPTHLIKTRGQQVTLRCSPKSGHDTVSWYQQALGQGPQFIFQYYEEEERQRGNFPDRFSGHQFPNYSSELNVNALLLGDSALYLCASSREGHYEKLFFGSGTQLSVL.

This sequence joins TRBV11-2 and TRBJ2-6; 7 bases map to TRBD1. Trimming removed 5 bases from V and 3 bases from J; junction bases left unmatched: 4. Germline loops: CDR1 SGHAT, CDR2 FQNNGV. CDR3 length: 15 amino acids. CDR3 protein: CASSPTGLGANVLTF. CDR3 sequence (DNA): TGTGCCAGCAGCCCGACAGGGCTTGGGGCCAACGTCCTGACTTTC.

This CDR3 reads CSVLKDTGELFF. The CDR3, as DNA: TGCAGCGTATTAAAGGATACCGGGGAGCTGTTTTTT. The V and J genes are TRBV29-1 and TRBJ2-2, with D unclear. Trimming left V 6 bases short and J 5 bases short, with 10 bases between. CDR1 is SQVTM, CDR2 ANQGSEA, per germline. The CDR3 has 12 residues.

V gene TRBV30 combines with J gene TRBJ1-1; a weak D match, TRBD1 (5 bases). V dropped 0 bases and J dropped 4 bases, with 15 bases sitting between them. Germline assignment: CDR1 GTSNPN and CDR2 SVGIG (reference sequence). The CDR3 consists of 15 residues. CDR3 region: CAWSVLGQGITEAFF. The CDR3, as DNA: TGTGCCTGGAGTGTACTTGGGCAGGGTATCACTGAAGCTTTCTTT.

In this sample, this clone turned up a few times. The chain carries TRBV11-3 and TRBJ2-2, with D unclear. Germline V gene lookup returns CDR1 SGHNT and CDR2 YENEEA. Deletions cut 5 bases from V and 2 bases from J, with 3 bases between. The CDR3 consists of 12 residues. In DNA, the CDR3 is TGTGCCAGCAGCCACAACACCGGGGAGCTGTTTTTT. Translated, it gives CASSHNTGELFF.

The chain uses TRBV6-5 and TRBJ2-7; 7 positions agree with TRBD1. This CDR3 comprises 15 residues. CDR1 and CDR2 from the germline V gene are MNHEY and SVGAGI. V dropped 6 bases and J dropped 3; count of bases not matched to a gene: 11. The DNA of the CDR3 is TGTGCCAGCAGAGACCGGGACAGCCGGATCTACGAGCAGTACTTC. It encodes CASRDRDSRIYEQYF.

J is TRBJ1-1 and V is TRBV6-1, with D perhaps matching TRBD1 (5 bases). There are 13 residues in the CDR3. The germline V gene has CDR1 MNHNS and CDR2 SASEGT. Trimming left V 0 bases short and J 3 bases short, with 5 bases between. CDR3 bases: TGTGCCAGCAGTGAAGCGGGGCACACTGAAGCTTTCTTT. This gives the protein CASSEAGHTEAFF.

The chain recombines TRBV29-1 with TRBJ1-2, with 8 bases lining up with TRBD1. This CDR3 is built from 12 residues. CDR1 and CDR2 (germline): SQVTM, ANQGSEA. V dropped 6 bases and J dropped 8; count of bases not matched to a gene: 8. This CDR3 reads CSVDRAPGGYTF. Written as DNA, the CDR3 is TGCAGCGTGGACAGGGCCCCCGGGGGCTACACCTTC.

The chain couples TRBV7-2 to TRBJ2-5; D unresolved. The CDR3 has 12 amino acids. The V end was cut by 0 bases, the J end by 4 bases, with 3 bases between. Germline CDR1 SGHTA, CDR2 FQGNSA. The CDR3 DNA sequence: TGTGCCAGCAGCTTAGCGTTAGAGACCCAGTACTTC. Residues: CASSLALETQYF.

J is TRBJ2-3 and V is TRBV5-1; a weak D match, TRBD1 (5 bases). V shed 4 bases and J shed 7 bases, with 7 bases lying between them. Germline V gene sequence: CDR1 SGHRS, CDR2 YFSETQ. This CDR3 spans 11 amino acids. The CDR3 reads CASSDSHTQYF. Written as DNA, the CDR3 is TGCGCCAGCAGCGACAGCCATACGCAGTATTTT. Together with reference TRBV5-1 and TRBJ2-3, the CDR3 gives the full variable domain: KAGVTQTPRYLIKTRGQQVTLSCSPISGHRSVSWYQQTPGQGLQFLFEYFSETQRNKGNFPGRFSGRQFSNSRSEMNVSTLELGDSALYLCASSDSHTQYFGPGTRLTVL.

This chain links TRBV6-4 with TRBJ2-7; perhaps TRBD2 as D (6 bases). The germline V gene encodes CDR1 MRHNA and CDR2 SNTAGT. V lost 7 bases to trimming and J lost 3 bases, with 13 bases between them. This CDR3 region has 13 residues. The CDR3 region has the DNA TGTGCCAGCATGGAGGGCACTCTCTACGAGCAGTACTTC. Amino acid sequence: CASMEGTLYEQYF.

In its sample, this clone was seen once. The rearrangement links TRBV9 to TRBJ1-2, with 8 bases identical to TRBD1. Germline CDR1 SGDLS, CDR2 YYNGEE. With 4 bases clipped from V and 8 bases from J, the junction kept 13 bases outside the gene matches. The CDR3 runs 15 residues. CDR3 coding DNA: TGTGCCAGCAGCCCCGGACAGGGTCGTTTGGAGGGCTACACCTTC. It yields the protein CASSPGQGRLEGYTF.

This clone is a singleton in its sample. The gene calls are TRBV6-5 and TRBJ2-7; D not certain. The CDR3 length is 11 residues. V was pared by 6 bases and J by 3 bases, with 6 bases between. Germline CDR1 MNHEY, CDR2 SVGAGI. The CDR3 nucleotides read TGTGCCAGCAGGGGTATCTACGAGCAGTACTTC. This gives the protein CASRGIYEQYF.

A few counts support this clone. The rearrangement joins TRBV14 to TRBJ2-7; D uncertain. Per germline, CDR1 SGHDN and CDR2 FVKESK. This CDR3 comprises 12 residues. V was trimmed by 3 bases and J by 2 bases, leaving 5 bases between them. The CDR3 loop reads CASSHSPYEQYF. The CDR3 nucleotides are TGTGCCAGCAGCCATTCCCCCTACGAGCAGTACTTC.

The chain is built from TRBV5-4 and TRBJ1-2; perhaps TRBD1 as D (5 bases). The CDR3 is 13 amino acids. V was shortened by 3 bases and J by 5 bases, with 11 bases between the two germline ends. Germline V gene data show CDR1 as SGHNT and CDR2 as YYREEE (reference sequence). CDR3 residues: CASSYEGSYGYTF. Here the CDR3 DNA reads TGTGCCAGCAGCTACGAGGGGTCTTATGGCTACACCTTC.

The V call is TRBV6-5, the J call TRBJ1-1; 7 nucleotides agree with TRBD1. The CDR3 runs 12 residues. V lost 6 bases to trimming and J lost 9 bases; unmatched junction nucleotides: 7. Germline loops: CDR1 MNHEY, CDR2 SVGAGI. CDR3 bases: TGTGCCAGCAGCATGCAGGGGGGAAAAGCTTTCTTT. Translating gives CASSMQGGKAFF.

In this sample, this clone turned up once. The CDR3 region is CASSLVGPGGIYEQYF. DNA of the CDR3: TGTGCCAGCAGCTTAGTCGGGCCAGGGGGCATCTACGAGCAGTACTTC. The gene calls are TRBV7-3 and TRBJ2-7; 8 bases match TRBD1. After removal of 2 bases from V and 3 bases from J, the junction contained 9 bases not matched to a gene. Germline assignment: CDR1 SGHTA and CDR2 FQGTGA. This CDR3 contains 16 residues.

The CDR3 nucleotides read TGTGCCAGCAGCCCCGGTGGGGCGGCCTACAATGAGCAGTTCTTC. Protein product: CASSPGGAAYNEQFF. The chain employs TRBV11-3 and TRBJ2-1; D may be TRBD1 (5 bases). This CDR3 has 15 residues. With 5 bases removed from V and 2 bases from J, the gap between germline ends came to 13 bases. Germline CDR1 reads SGHNT; CDR2 reads YENEEA. The full variable domain, in which reference TRBV11-3 and TRBJ2-1 provide the parts outside the CDR3, is EAGVVQSPRYKIIEKKQPVAFWCNPISGHNTLYWYLQNLGQGPELLIRYENEEAVDDSQLPKDRFSAERLKGVDSTLKIQPAELGDSAVYLCASSPGGAAYNEQFFGPGTRLTVL.

V and J are TRBV6-2 or TRBV6-3 and TRBJ1-5, with 12 bases aligning to TRBD1. This CDR3 region has 18 residues. Losses at the gene ends were 2 bases for V and 2 bases for J; bases not matched to a gene: 7. In germline, CDR1 is MNHEY, CDR2 SVGEGT. The CDR3 spells CASSYAGTGGKGNQPQHF. CDR3 nucleotide sequence: TGTGCCAGCAGTTACGCCGGGACAGGGGGCAAGGGCAATCAGCCCCAGCATTTT.

This chain uses TRBV7-2 with TRBJ1-5; unclear D gene. The CDR3 loop spans 14 amino acids. CDR1 is SGHTA and CDR2 is FQGNSA in the germline V gene. V lost 6 bases, J lost 4 bases, and 13 bases lay in between. The CDR3 protein is CASSPGKGNQPQHF. The CDR3 nucleotides are TGTGCCAGCAGTCCGGGGAAGGGAAATCAGCCCCAGCATTTT.